The sequence of this T cell receptor (beta chain) was determined in a study of cytomegalovirus exposure and HLA in healthy donors. Amplification used 60 Vbeta primers and 13 Jbeta primers. Sequencing used immunoSEQ multiplex PCR; TCRdb keeps in-frame clones, though not all of them. The table lists about 190,000 clones, around 88% of them singletons. Study observations and caveats: Listed as cytomegalovirus-associated were 150 or so TCR beta chains. Upon later analysis, HLA-associated TCR beta chains proved more clonally expanded than other, equally common chains. Only CMV serostatus was available as immune exposure information.

This CDR3 region has 14 residues. CDR1 is MDHEN and CDR2 is SYDVKM in the germline V gene. V trimming: 9 bases; J trimming: 0 bases; junction bases outside the gene matches: 5. Details on this clone: Its antigen is not known.

The chain joins TRBV28 to TRBJ2-3; 8 nucleotides align to TRBD1. The specimen was PBMCs. This TCR was recovered from a man in his forties in good health and CMV-seropositive. Here the CDR3 DNA reads TGTGCCAGTCGACAGGGGACCAGCACAGATACGCAGTATTTT. Protein sequence: CASRQGTSTDTQYF.